This T cell receptor beta chain appears in the sequencing data of a study of blood T cell repertoires in COVID-19. Overall study: Some COVID-19 samples were acute and others convalescent; all came from the United States, Italy and Spain. The analysed material was cDNA or gDNA that came from T cells, B-cell-depleted T cells, or PBMCs.

Study processing details: The authors estimated nucleated cell counts from reference gene primer amplification. Method: immunoSEQ multiplex PCR; TCRdb's copy keeps in-frame clones and lacks some. V, J and clone size derive from that table, while D and trimming were established from the DNA sequence. Of roughly 200,000 clones in the sample, almost 90% were seen once. CDR1 MNHEY and CDR2 SVGAGI come from the germline V gene. Trimming cost V 0 bases and J 8 bases; bases outside gene matches: 2. There are 13 residues in the CDR3. The chain is built from TRBV6-5 and TRBJ1-2; TRBD1 agrees at 8 bases. The clonotype comes from a man between 18 and 29 years old with active or convalescent COVID-19. Sequencing was performed on peripheral blood. The CDR3 DNA reads as TGTGCCAGCAGTTACTCTACAGGGGGAGGCTACACCTTC. Encoded protein: CASSYSTGGGYTF.